Listed here are 14 T cell receptor beta chains from one sample, sequenced in a study of shared clonotypes between healthy human individuals. Assay: immunoSEQ multiplex PCR; the TCRdb copy retains only in-frame clones and omits some. The table lists about 650,000 clones, just under 97% of them singletons. Naive CD8 cells, CD45RO-negative and positively selected for CCR7, excluded terminally differentiated effector memory CD45RA+ cells. Material: naive CD8+ T cells sorted from blood. The receptors were sampled from a woman in her twenties or thirties in good health.

The V gene is TRBV7-9, the J gene TRBJ2-1; D ambiguous. CDR3 length equals 13 residues. The germline V gene encodes CDR1 SEHNR and CDR2 FQNEAQ (reference sequence). Trimming stripped 5 bases from V and 7 bases from J, with 12 bases between. For the CDR3, the DNA is TGTGCCAGCAGCGAGGATCGGTGGAATGAGCAGTTCTTC. It specifies CASSEDRWNEQFF.

The chain links TRBV9 to TRBJ1-1; tentatively, D is TRBD1 (5 bases). V lost 0 bases and J 5 bases, leaving 17 bases between the germline ends. This CDR3 has 16 amino acids. CDR1 is SGDLS, CDR2 YYNGEE, per germline. The DNA for the CDR3 is TGTGCCAGCAGCGTAGAGAGGGGACTTTTGTGGACTGAAGCTTTCTTT. Protein: CASSVERGLLWTEAFF.

The genes are TRBV4-1 and TRBJ1-1; possibly TRBD1 for D (5 bases). The CDR3 consists of 17 residues. The germline V gene has CDR1 MGHRA and CDR2 YSYEKL. V was cut by 2 bases and J by 0 bases, with 16 bases left in between. The CDR3 sequence: CASSQLDGTLMNTEAFF. In nucleotides, the CDR3 is TGCGCCAGCAGCCAATTGGACGGGACTCTGATGAACACTGAAGCTTTCTTT.

The J gene is TRBJ1-2, the V gene TRBV16, with D possibly matching TRBD1 (5 bases). CDR3 length equals 13 residues. Trimming cost V 4 bases and J 6 bases, with 12 bases left between them. Looked up from germline, CDR1 is KGHSY and CDR2 is FQNENV. Here the CDR3 DNA reads TGTGCCAGCAGCCCCAATTTAGGGGATGGCTACACCTTC. Translation: CASSPNLGDGYTF.

The CDR3 DNA follows: TGTGCCAGCGAAAGTGGTCTTGGGCAGTTCTTC. This codes for CASESGLGQFF. The V call is TRBV28, the J call TRBJ2-1; D is unclear. Looked up from germline, CDR1 is MDHEN and CDR2 is SYDVKM. The CDR3 has 11 amino acids. V was pared by 8 bases and J by 12 bases, with 14 bases between.

The rearrangement uses TRBV7-8 and TRBJ1-5; D not resolved. Trimming took off 5 bases at V and 5 bases at J, with 7 bases between the two ends. Germline V CDR1 and CDR2: SGHVS, FQNEAQ. The CDR3 is 12 residues long. CDR3 sequence reads: CASSQEDQPQHF. The CDR3 DNA reads TGTGCCAGCAGCCAGGAGGATCAGCCCCAGCATTTT.

This sequence joins TRBV6-5 and TRBJ2-5; unclear D gene. This CDR3 region has 14 residues. The V end lost 0 bases, the J end lost 1 base, and 6 bases lay between the germline ends. The V gene's germline CDR1 is MNHEY and CDR2 SVGAGI. CDR3 in DNA: TGTGCCAGCAGTTACTCGTCCGGCCAAGAGACCCAGTACTTC. It yields the protein CASSYSSGQETQYF.

The V and J genes are TRBV7-9 and TRBJ2-4; 9 bases match TRBD1. With V trimmed by 5 bases and J by 5 bases, 7 bases remained unmatched. Germline V gives CDR1 SEHNR, CDR2 FQNEAQ (reference sequence). The CDR3 covers 15 residues. CDR3 loop: CASSARGQGENIQYF. CDR3 sequence (DNA): TGTGCCAGCAGCGCCAGGGGACAGGGCGAAAACATTCAGTACTTC. The entire variable domain, with the rest obtained from reference TRBV7-9 and TRBJ2-4, is as follows: DTGVSQNPRHKITKRGQNVTFRCDPISEHNRLYWYRQTLGQGPEFLTYFQNEAQLEKSRLLSDRFSAERPKGSFSTLEIQRTEQGDSAMYLCASSARGQGENIQYFGAGTRLSVL.

This clone appeared a single time. The rearrangement joins TRBV13 to TRBJ2-5, with 9 bases aligning to TRBD1. The J call may be mistaken, given a closer DNA end match to TRBJ2-7. The CDR3 has 15 amino acids. CDR1 is PRHDT and CDR2 is FYEKMQ in the germline V gene (reference sequence). This CDR3 reads CASSFTGTGTYEQYF. The CDR3 DNA reads as TGTGCCAGCAGCTTCACCGGGACAGGGACCTACGAGCAGTACTTC.

CDR3 in DNA: TGTGCCAGCAGAGAAAGCCAGTCCTACGAGCAGTACTTC. Encoded protein: CASRESQSYEQYF. The chain is built from TRBV27 and TRBJ2-7; D is undetermined. Trimming left V 6 bases short and J 1 base short, with 10 bases between. Germline V gene data show CDR1 as MNHEY and CDR2 as SMNVEV (reference sequence). The CDR3 runs 13 residues.

The rearrangement uses TRBV11-2 and TRBJ2-7; D possibly uses TRBD1 or TRBD2 (5 bases each). There are 15 residues in the CDR3. V was clipped by 4 bases and J by 3 bases, with 16 bases between them. CDR1 and CDR2 (germline): SGHAT, FQNNGV. The CDR3 reads CASSSEGASSYEQYF. CDR3 sequence (DNA): TGTGCCAGCAGCTCCGAAGGGGCTAGCAGCTACGAGCAGTACTTC.

This rearrangement joins TRBV15 to TRBJ1-2, with D unclear. V was trimmed by 0 bases and J by 4 bases, leaving 12 bases between them. CDR1 is LNHNV and CDR2 is YYDKDF in the germline V gene (reference sequence). This CDR3 contains 15 residues. CDR3 DNA sequence: TGTGCCACCAGCAGAGATGAAAAGGGAATCTATGGCTACACCTTC. Translating gives CATSRDEKGIYGYTF.

This clone was seen once. Other nucleotide sequences from this sample produce the same CDR3. The chain couples TRBV4-1 to TRBJ1-4; D call uncertain. V shed 0 bases and J shed 8 bases, with 7 bases lying between them. Germline assignment: CDR1 MGHRA and CDR2 YSYEKL. The CDR3 is 13 residues long. The CDR3 region is CASSQDREEKLFF. The CDR3 bases are TGCGCCAGCAGCCAAGACCGGGAAGAAAAACTGTTTTTT.

The rearrangement uses TRBV5-6 and TRBJ1-2, with D perhaps TRBD1 (5 bases). Trimming took 2 bases from V and 8 from J, leaving 7 bases between them. This CDR3 spans 11 amino acids. The V gene's germline CDR1 is SGHDT and CDR2 YYEEEE. CDR3: CASSFQGGYTF. Written as DNA, the CDR3 is TGTGCCAGCAGCTTCCAGGGAGGCTACACCTTC. Full variable domain (outside the CDR3, taken from reference TRBV5-6 and TRBJ1-2): DAGVTQSPTHLIKTRGQQVTLRCSPKSGHDTVSWYQQALGQGPQFIFQYYEEEERQRGNFPDRFSGHQFPNYSSELNVNALLLGDSALYLCASSFQGGYTFGSGTRLTVV.